The clone carrying this TCR beta chain was seen a single time. The V end was cut by 3 bases, the J end by 4 bases, with 13 bases between. Germline values: CDR1 SGDLS, CDR2 YYNGEE. This CDR3 spans 14 amino acids. In the original workflow: For nucleated cells, counts were estimated from reference gene primer amplification. Repertoires were generated with immunoSEQ multiplex PCR, while TCRdb's copy carries only in-frame clones and drops some. V and J calls and clone size come straight from that table; D and trimming were deduced from the DNA. In the table there are about 98,000 clones, about 85% of which are singletons. The data originate from a study of blood T cell repertoires in COVID-19. Across the study: Italy, Spain and the United States were the sources of the convalescent and acute COVID-19 samples.

The clonotype originates from a man between 70 and 80 years old with acute or convalescent COVID-19. The source material was peripheral blood. The chain links TRBV9 to TRBJ1-1; possible D gene TRBD1, 6 bases. The CDR3 coding sequence is TGTGCCAGCAGCGCCGGACAGAGTTTCACTGAAGCTTTCTTT. It codes for CASSAGQSFTEAFF.